This TCR beta chain was identified during a study of blood T cell repertoires in COVID-19. Across the whole study: COVID-19 samples collected from the United States, Italy and Spain covered acute and convalescent phases.

Germline trimming cut 5 bases from V and 3 bases from J; bases unmatched to any gene: 7. This CDR3 region has 15 residues. Germline-derived CDR1 and CDR2 are SGHTA and FQGTGA. Enrollment of patients from Seattle took place during active infection, with longitudinal follow-up. Here immunoSEQ multiplex PCR was the method, and the copy in TCRdb shows in-frame clones only, minus some. The table shows roughly 190,000 clones, with around four fifths occurring only once. The V gene is TRBV7-3, the J gene TRBJ1-2, with 9 bases lining up with TRBD1. Material: peripheral blood. This sequence was found in a woman in her seventies with COVID-19, enrolled during active disease. The CDR3 loop reads CASSEQGAQDYGYTF. CDR3 nucleotide sequence: TGTGCCAGCAGCGAACAGGGGGCGCAAGACTATGGCTACACCTTC.